Included here is one TCR beta chain sequence, with context. Antigen unknown. These data are taken from a study of Tregs in tolerant kidney transplant recipients. The nonmyeloablative bone marrow transplants came from related graft donors, with transient mixed chimerism. Thawed PBMCs were FACS-sorted into unstimulated CD4+CD25+CD127- regulatory T cells, CD4+CD25- non-regulatory cells, CD4 and CD8 cells. General study points: Biological reproducibility was not directly addressed in this study. Tregs expanded with activated donor B cells seemed most donor-specific. Few patients were studied, so findings need validation in larger groups.

Data came from immunoSEQ multiplex PCR; TCRdb stores just in-frame clones and leaves some out. The sample includes 40,000 to 50,000 clones, around nine tenths of them seen just once. The CDR3 consists of 17 residues. The junction had 5 bases not matched to a gene; V was cut back by 0 bases and J by 1 base. From germline, CDR1 is LGHNA and CDR2 YSLEER. The sequences come from CD8+ T cells from blood (PBMCs), collected 12 months after the transplant. This clonotype was obtained from a human patient who received a combined kidney and bone marrow transplant. Some T cells may be provided by the graft donor. The gene calls are TRBV4-3 and TRBJ2-1, with 8 bases lining up with TRBD2. The CDR3 region is CASSQDWPSGSYNEQFF. The DNA of the CDR3 is TGCGCCAGCAGCCAAGATTGGCCTAGCGGGTCCTACAATGAGCAGTTCTTC.